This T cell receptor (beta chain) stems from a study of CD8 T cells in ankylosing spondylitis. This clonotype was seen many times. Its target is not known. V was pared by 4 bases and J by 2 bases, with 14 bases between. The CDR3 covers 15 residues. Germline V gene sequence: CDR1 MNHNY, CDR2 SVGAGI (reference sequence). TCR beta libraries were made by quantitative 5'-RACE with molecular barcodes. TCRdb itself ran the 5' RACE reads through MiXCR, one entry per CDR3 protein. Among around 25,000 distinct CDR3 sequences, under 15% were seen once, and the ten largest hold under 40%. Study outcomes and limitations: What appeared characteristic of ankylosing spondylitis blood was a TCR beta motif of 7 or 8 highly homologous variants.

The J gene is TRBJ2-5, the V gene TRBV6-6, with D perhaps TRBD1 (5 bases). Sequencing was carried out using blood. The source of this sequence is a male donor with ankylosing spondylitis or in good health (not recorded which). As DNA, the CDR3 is TGTGCCAGCAGTTTATACAGGAGATCACAAGAGACCCAGTACTTC. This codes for CASSLYRRSQETQYF.